This record concerns one TCR beta chain sequence. What it binds is not known. This specimen comes from a study of shared clonotypes between healthy human individuals. Points from the study as a whole: Generation probabilities of non-shared clonotypes were lower (relative to those shared by all four donors).

CD8 cells classed as naive were CD45RO-negative and positively selected for CCR7, excluding terminally differentiated effector memory CD45RA+ cells. Germline loops: CDR1 ENHRY, CDR2 SYGVKD. The CDR3 totals 19 residues. With 0 bases clipped from V and 8 bases from J, the junction kept 16 bases outside the gene matches. Genomic DNA from each subset was divided evenly over several immunoSEQ plates. Measured with immunoSEQ multiplex PCR; TCRdb has only the in-frame clones, and not every one. The sample lists millions of clones, just over 90% occurring once. This receptor was taken from a man in his late teens or twenties in good health. Some clones in this sample may be carry-over from other donors' samples. The chain is built from TRBV10-3 and TRBJ2-2; 9 nucleotides line up with TRBD2. Source material: naive CD8+ T cells from PBMCs. The CDR3 is CAISESRTSDKDEYGELFF. The DNA of the CDR3 is TGTGCCATCAGTGAGTCGAGGACTAGCGACAAAGACGAATATGGGGAGCTGTTTTTT.